The entry that follows covers one T cell receptor (beta chain) sequence. Its antigen is unidentified. The data originate from a study of T-cell memory formation after mild COVID-19. One entry per CDR3 protein, called by TCRdb with MiXCR from the 5' RACE reads. The table lists about 320,000 distinct CDR3 sequences, over 11% of them singletons. Notes on the study in general: Day 15 to 85 contracting clones showed balanced CD4/CD8; day 15 to 37 expanders favored CD4+.

The sequence was obtained from a man aged 18 to 30 who had mild COVID-19 (a few samples of this study predate the infection). Cell type and time point are not known. Sequencing was done on a sample of PBMCs or a T cell subset sorted from them (not recorded which).

The CDR3 spells CSVVEAPRLTQYF. In DNA, the CDR3 is TGCAGTGTCGTCGAGGCCCCGAGGCTGACCCAGTACTTC. The V gene is TRBV20-1, the J gene TRBJ2-5; no definite D call. With 7 bases removed from V and 7 bases from J, the gap between germline ends came to 19 bases. The CDR3 length is 13 residues. Germline V gene sequence: CDR1 DFQATT, CDR2 SNEGSKA (reference sequence).